Following are 9 T cell receptor beta chains from one sample sequenced in a study of blood T cell repertoires in COVID-19. Assay: immunoSEQ multiplex PCR; the TCRdb copy retains only in-frame clones and omits some. The sample holds 140,000 or so clones, around 80% seen once. Sequenced sample: PBMCs or T cells enriched from blood (not recorded which). These receptors came from a young woman who had been exposed to COVID-19.

The genes are TRBV4-2 and TRBJ1-2, with D possibly matching TRBD1 (5 bases). The CDR3 spans 13 residues. Trimming stripped 1 base from V and 5 bases from J, with 8 bases between. Germline lookup yields CDR1 LGHNA and CDR2 YNFKEQ. The chain's CDR3 is CASSQGGTYGYTF. The CDR3 coding sequence is TGTGCCAGCAGCCAAGGGGGCACATATGGCTACACCTTC.

The chain combines TRBV28 with TRBJ2-2; D might be TRBD2 (6 bases). Trimming removed 11 bases at V and 4 bases at J, with 8 bases between. CDR1 and CDR2 from the germline V gene are MDHEN and SYDVKM. The CDR3 runs to 11 residues. CDR3 DNA sequence: TGTGCCGGCGGGACCACCGGGGAGCTGTTTTTT. Translation: CAGGTTGELFF.

V usage is TRBV19 and J usage is TRBJ1-1; D is uncertain. Per germline, CDR1 LNHDA and CDR2 SQIVND (reference sequence). The CDR3 consists of 13 residues. Trimming stripped 9 bases from V and 0 bases from J, with 11 bases between. The DNA for the CDR3 is TGTGCCAGCGGCACGGGGATGAACACTGAAGCTTTCTTT. This codes for CASGTGMNTEAFF.

The rearrangement links TRBV19 to TRBJ1-1; D gene ambiguous. CDR3 length equals 13 residues. V dropped 2 bases and J dropped 2 bases, with 6 bases sitting between them. CDR1 and CDR2 from the germline V gene are LNHDA and SQIVND (reference sequence). CDR3 sequence reads: CASSITPNTEAFF. CDR3 sequence (DNA): TGTGCCAGTAGTATAACACCCAACACTGAAGCTTTCTTT.

V gene TRBV12-3 or TRBV12-4 combines with J gene TRBJ2-1, with 9 bases that match TRBD2. Losses at the gene ends were 7 bases for V and 15 bases for J; bases not matched to a gene: 7. The CDR3 runs 11 residues. The CDR3 DNA reads TGTGCCAGCACCTGGGGGACTAGCTCGTTCTTC. Amino acids: CASTWGTSSFF.

The J gene is TRBJ1-1, the V gene TRBV6-5; D is possibly TRBD1 (5 bases). V dropped 6 bases and J dropped 5 bases, with 13 bases sitting between them. The CDR3 runs to 13 residues. Germline V CDR1 and CDR2: MNHEY, SVGAGI. CDR3 DNA sequence: TGTGCCAGCAGCCTTACCGGGGGAACTGAAGCTTTCTTT. Translation gives CASSLTGGTEAFF.

This chain joins TRBV30 and TRBJ1-3; 7 nucleotides match TRBD1. V lost 3 bases and J lost 2; bases outside the gene matches: 7. The CDR3 is 15 residues long. Per germline, CDR1 GTSNPN and CDR2 SVGIG (reference sequence). The CDR3 reads CAWSYRGPTGNTIYF. The CDR3 DNA sequence: TGTGCCTGGAGCTACAGGGGTCCGACTGGAAACACCATATATTTT. Using reference TRBV30 and TRBJ1-3 for the parts outside the CDR3, the full variable domain is SQTIHQWPATLVQPVGSPLSLECTVEGTSNPNLYWYRQAAGRGLQLLFYSVGIGQISSEVPQNLSASRPQDRQFILSSKKLLLSDSGFYLCAWSYRGPTGNTIYFGEGSWLTVV.

Concerning this clone itself: At one boundary the junction diverges from the germline segment, which might be a read error. This rearrangement joins TRBV19 to TRBJ1-2; 9 bases line up with TRBD1. This CDR3 is 14 amino acids long. Germline V lookup: CDR1 LNHDA, CDR2 SQIVND (reference sequence). The CDR3 reads CASTIGTGIYGYTF. The CDR3 bases are TGTGCCAGTACTATAGGGACAGGGATCTATGGCTACACCTTC.

This chain links TRBV27 with TRBJ2-7, with D maybe TRBD1 (6 bases). The length of the CDR3 is 14 residues. Germline CDR1 MNHEY, CDR2 SMNVEV (reference sequence). Trimming removed 6 bases from V and 3 bases from J, with 15 bases in between. This chain's CDR3 is CASRPTRDNYEQYF. The CDR3, as DNA: TGTGCCAGCAGGCCCACCCGGGACAACTACGAGCAGTACTTC.